The present T cell receptor (beta chain) was sequenced within a study of shared clonotypes between healthy human individuals. Data came from immunoSEQ multiplex PCR; TCRdb stores just in-frame clones and leaves some out. The data contain more than 550,000 clones, 90% of them singletons. This clonotype was sampled from a man younger than 35 in good health. Some clones in this sample may be carry-over from other donors' samples. Sequenced input: memory CD8+ T cells from PBMCs. Subset: CD45RO+ cells pooled with CCR7-negative TemRA cells.

CDR3 amino acids: CSVSPQGYEQYF. The CDR3 DNA follows: TGCAGCGTCTCACCACAGGGCTACGAGCAGTACTTC. The V call is TRBV29-1, the J call TRBJ2-7, with D maybe TRBD1 (6 bases). Germline CDR1 and CDR2: SQVTM and ANQGSEA. The CDR3 runs to 12 residues. V lost 6 bases and J 3 bases, leaving 12 bases between the germline ends.